These T cell receptor beta chains were read from a single sample in a study of T-cell memory formation after mild COVID-19. TCRdb recomputed calls from the 5' RACE reads with MiXCR, one row per CDR3 protein. Here the sample spans 150,000 or so distinct CDR3 sequences, more than 12% being singletons. Material for sequencing was PBMCs or a T cell subset sorted from them (not recorded which). The origin of the receptors is an adult woman who had mild COVID-19 (a few samples of this study predate the infection). Cell type and time point are not known. The CDR3 runs from the conserved cysteine through the conserved F or W. The D gene is left open where the match is weak. Only part of the rows carry a size: once, few, many, or a class if the clone is expanded.

d_call j_call clone_size v_call cdr3_nt cdr3_aa
NA TRBJ1-3 NA TRBV3-1 TGTGCCAGCAGCCAAGCACAGACCTCTGGAAACACCATATATTTT CASSQAQTSGNTIYF
NA TRBJ2-2 few TRBV5-1 TGCGCCAGCAAAACAGGGTACACCGGGGAGCTGTTTTTT CASKTGYTGELFF
NA TRBJ1-1 NA TRBV5-1 TGCGCCAGCAGCTTGGATCCCGGCGGAGCTGAAGCTTTCTTT CASSLDPGGAEAFF
TRBD1 TRBJ2-2 few TRBV18 TGTGCCAGCTCACGCACTAACCGGGGGACAGGGGTCTCGGGTTCGGACACCGGGGAGCTGTTTTTT CASSRTNRGTGVSGSDTGELFF
TRBD1 TRBJ2-5 few TRBV10-3 TGTGCCATCAGCGGACAGGGGGTCGGGCAAGAGACCCAGTACTTC CAISGQGVGQETQYF
NA TRBJ1-1 once TRBV29-1 TGCAGCGTGGAGGCCAGGGGACTGAACACTGAAGCTTTCTTT CSVEARGLNTEAFF
NA TRBJ2-3 many TRBV4-3 TGCGCCAGCAGCCAAGACCCCCCCTCAGGGGGCACAGATACGCAGTATTTT CASSQDPPSGGTDTQYF
NA TRBJ2-1 few TRBV20-1 TGCAGTGCTAGAGATAAGAACACTGAGCAGTTCTTC CSARDKNTEQFF
NA TRBJ2-2 NA TRBV12-3/TRBV12-4 TGTGCCAGAAGCTACTCCTCGAGGAGCTCCGGGGAGCTGTTTTTT CARSYSSRSSGELFF
TRBD1 TRBJ2-1 NA TRBV11-2 TGTGCCAGCAGCTTAGCAATGGGGACAGGGGGGTTTTACAATGAGCAGTTCTTC CASSLAMGTGGFYNEQFF
TRBD2 TRBJ2-3 NA TRBV7-3 TGTGCCAGCACCTCCGGGCGGGGGACAGATACGCAGTATTTT CASTSGRGTDTQYF
TRBD1 TRBJ2-2 NA TRBV7-9 TGTGCCAGCAGCCGTAGGAACACAGGGGCTGGGGAGCTGTTTTTT CASSRRNTGAGELFF
NA TRBJ1-2 NA TRBV20-1 TGCAGTGCTAGCTGGCTTGATGGCTACACCTTC CSASWLDGYTF
NA TRBJ1-5 NA TRBV20-1 TGCAGTGCTAGCAGGGGTCTGGACCAGCCCCAGCATTTT CSASRGLDQPQHF
TRBD2 TRBJ2-1 few TRBV19 TGTGCCAGTAGTATAGGTGGGAGGGCGGATAATGAGCAGTTCTTC CASSIGGRADNEQFF
NA TRBJ2-7 few TRBV12-3/TRBV12-4 TGTGCCAGCAGACAAACACCATCCTACGAGCAGTACTTC CASRQTPSYEQYF
NA TRBJ2-1 NA TRBV11-2 TGTGCCAGCAGCTTAGAGGGCCGACGGGATGAGCAGTTCTTC CASSLEGRRDEQFF